Listed here is a single TCR beta chain. The antigen remains undetermined. Each of the donors was a healthy bone marrow donor. The data are from a study of cytomegalovirus exposure and HLA in healthy donors. CDR1 LNHDA and CDR2 SQIVND come from the germline V gene (reference sequence). The CDR3 runs to 16 residues. V was pared by 3 bases and J by 4 bases, with 18 bases between. The PCR made use of 60 Vbeta and 13 Jbeta primers. Sequenced by immunoSEQ multiplex PCR; TCRdb stores in-frame clones only, minus some. The sample holds some 140,000 clones, roughly 77% seen once. Study observations and caveats: Roughly uniform depth of sequencing across donors was assumed in presence/absence analyses. Other equally common chains were less clonally expanded than HLA-associated TCR beta chains, a later analysis showed. With high specificity and sensitivity, the classifier reportedly diagnosed cytomegalovirus status.

The rearrangement joins TRBV19 to TRBJ2-5, with a tentative D call TRBD2 (6 bases). Sequenced input: PBMCs. The origin of this receptor is a man aged 25-45 years in good health and CMV-seropositive. The CDR3 DNA reads TGTGCCAGTAGTATTAGGTCGAGACTGGGGGGAGAGACCCAGTACTTC. This codes for CASSIRSRLGGETQYF.